This T cell receptor (beta chain) was recovered during a study of technical replicates of blood from a few donors. Libraries were prepared by immunoSEQ multiplex PCR; TCRdb keeps only in-frame clonotypes and omits some of them. The sample shows 55,000 to 75,000 clones, around 91% of them seen only once. Germline CDR1 is LGHNA and CDR2 is YSLEER. Deletions cut 0 bases from V and 3 bases from J, with 11 bases between. The CDR3 sequence is 16 residues long. The sequencing sample was made of PBMCs. V usage is TRBV4-3 and J usage is TRBJ1-4, with a possible D match to TRBD1 (5 bases). The TCR originated in a human donor in good health. Some clones in this sample may be carry-over from other donors' samples. DNA for the CDR3: TGCGCCAGCAGCCAAGACAGGGCCGAGGCTAATGAAAAACTGTTTTTT. Encoded protein: CASSQDRAEANEKLFF.